This TCR beta chain derives from a study of T cell changes during pregnancy in multiple sclerosis. Assay used: immunoSEQ multiplex PCR; TCRdb lists only in-frame clones, some missing. The sample has fewer than 75,000 clones, about 89% seen once. This clone was picked up a small number of times. The germline V gene encodes CDR1 KGHSH and CDR2 LQKENI. CDR3 length: 15 residues. J was trimmed by 4 bases and V by 2 bases; bases with no gene match: 7. The sample was peripheral blood, taken in the second trimester of pregnancy. V is TRBV18 and J is TRBJ2-7; 8 bases line up with TRBD1. This TCR came from a female donor with multiple sclerosis, enrolled in a pregnancy study. CDR3 nucleotides: TGTGCCAGCTCACCAGGCAGGGGGCGCTTGTACGAGCAGTACTTC. Encoded protein: CASSPGRGRLYEQYF.